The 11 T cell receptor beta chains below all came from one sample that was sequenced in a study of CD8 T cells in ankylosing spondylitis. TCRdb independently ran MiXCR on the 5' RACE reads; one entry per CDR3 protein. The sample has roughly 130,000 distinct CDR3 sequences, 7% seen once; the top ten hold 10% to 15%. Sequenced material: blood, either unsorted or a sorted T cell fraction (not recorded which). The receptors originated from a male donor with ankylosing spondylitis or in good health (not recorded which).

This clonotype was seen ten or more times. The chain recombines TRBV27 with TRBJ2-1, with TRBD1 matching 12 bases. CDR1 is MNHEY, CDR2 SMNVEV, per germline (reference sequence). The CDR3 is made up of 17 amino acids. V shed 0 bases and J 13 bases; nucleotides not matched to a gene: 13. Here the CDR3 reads CASSLSPRDRGHLDQFF. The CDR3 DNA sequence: TGTGCCAGCAGTTTATCGCCCCGGGACAGGGGGCACCTTGATCAGTTCTTC.

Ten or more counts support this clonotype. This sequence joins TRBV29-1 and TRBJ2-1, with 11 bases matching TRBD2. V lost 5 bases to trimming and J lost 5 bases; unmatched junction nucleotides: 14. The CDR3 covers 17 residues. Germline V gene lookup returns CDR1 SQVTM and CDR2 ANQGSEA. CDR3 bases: TGCAGCGTTCCTTTCGCGTCAGGACTAGCGGGTGACAATGAGCAGTTCTTC. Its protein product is CSVPFASGLAGDNEQFF.

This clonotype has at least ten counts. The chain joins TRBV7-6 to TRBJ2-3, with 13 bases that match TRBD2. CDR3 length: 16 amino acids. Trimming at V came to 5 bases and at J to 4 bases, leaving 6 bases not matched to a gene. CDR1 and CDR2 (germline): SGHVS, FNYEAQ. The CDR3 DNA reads TGTGCCAGCAGCCGCGGACTAGCGGGAGCAGCAGATACGCAGTATTTT. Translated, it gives CASSRGLAGAADTQYF.

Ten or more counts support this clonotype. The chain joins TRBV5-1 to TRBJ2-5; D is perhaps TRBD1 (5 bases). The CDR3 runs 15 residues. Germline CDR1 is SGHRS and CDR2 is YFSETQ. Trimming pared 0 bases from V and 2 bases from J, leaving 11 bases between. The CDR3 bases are TGCGCCAGCAGCTTGGGAGACAGCTCGCAAGAGACCCAGTACTTC. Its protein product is CASSLGDSSQETQYF.

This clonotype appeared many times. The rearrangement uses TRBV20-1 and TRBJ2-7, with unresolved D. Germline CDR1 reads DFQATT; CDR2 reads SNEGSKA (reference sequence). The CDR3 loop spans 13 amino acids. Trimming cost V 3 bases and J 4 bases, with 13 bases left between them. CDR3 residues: CSARSAGSYEQYF. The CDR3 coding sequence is TGCAGTGCTAGGTCAGCTGGAAGTTACGAGCAGTACTTC.

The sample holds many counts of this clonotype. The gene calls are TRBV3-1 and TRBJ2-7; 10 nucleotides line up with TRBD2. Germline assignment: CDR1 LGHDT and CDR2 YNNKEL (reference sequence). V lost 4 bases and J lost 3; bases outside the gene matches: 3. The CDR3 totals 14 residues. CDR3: CASSPGLADYEQYF. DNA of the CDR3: TGTGCCAGCAGCCCCGGACTAGCGGACTACGAGCAGTACTTC.

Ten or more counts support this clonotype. CDR3 coding DNA: TGCAGTGCTAGAGAGGGGAACACTGAAGCTTTCTTT. The encoded protein is CSAREGNTEAFF. This chain connects TRBV20-1 to TRBJ1-1; D ambiguous. This CDR3 is built from 12 residues. Germline CDR1 reads DFQATT; CDR2 reads SNEGSKA (reference sequence). V was shortened by 0 bases and J by 1 base, with 3 bases between the two germline ends.

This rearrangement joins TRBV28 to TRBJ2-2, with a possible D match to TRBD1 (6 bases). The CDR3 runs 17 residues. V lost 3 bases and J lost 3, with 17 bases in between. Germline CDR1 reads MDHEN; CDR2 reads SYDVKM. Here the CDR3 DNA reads TGTGCCAGCAGTTTGGGGGCAGGGGCGCGGGACACCGGGGAGCTGTTTTTT. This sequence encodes CASSLGAGARDTGELFF.

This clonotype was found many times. The CDR3, as DNA: TGTGCCAGCAGCCAAACGGTCCGCGAGCAGTACTTC. The encoded protein is CASSQTVREQYF. The chain recombines TRBV3-1 with TRBJ2-7; D remains unclear. The CDR3 has 12 residues. The germline CDR1 and CDR2 sequences are LGHDT and YNNKEL (reference sequence). Trimming shortened V by 2 bases and J by 6 bases, and 8 bases separated the two germline ends.

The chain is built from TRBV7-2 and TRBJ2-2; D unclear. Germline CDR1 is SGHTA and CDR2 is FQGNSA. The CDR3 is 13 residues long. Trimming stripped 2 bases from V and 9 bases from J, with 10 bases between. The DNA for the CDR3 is TGTGCCAGCAGCTTAATCGGCCCGAGGGAGCTGTTTTTT. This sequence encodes CASSLIGPRELFF.

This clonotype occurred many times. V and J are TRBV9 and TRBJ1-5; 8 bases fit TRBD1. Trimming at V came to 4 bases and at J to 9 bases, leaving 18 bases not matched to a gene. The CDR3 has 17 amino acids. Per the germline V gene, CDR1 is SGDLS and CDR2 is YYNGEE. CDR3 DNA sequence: TGTGCCAGCAGCTCAGGGGAATGGGACAGGCCGTTTTGGCCCCAGCATTTT. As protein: CASSSGEWDRPFWPQHF.